The 30 T cell receptor beta chains below were found in one sample sequenced in a study of response to subunit inactivated influenza vaccine. Using its own MiXCR run on the RT-PCR reads, TCRdb lists one record per CDR3 protein. The table includes 500,000 to 600,000 distinct CDR3 sequences, about 11% detected once. A further study also used this sample, focusing on T cells expressing NK-cell markers. That publication notes: cDNA encoding TCR beta was synthesized via 5'RACE template switching incorporating UMIs.

This specimen consisted of PBMCs from blood, obtained on the day of vaccination. Receptors were obtained from a man in his forties or fifties who received an inactivated influenza vaccine.

The gene calls are TRBV11-2 and TRBJ2-3; maybe TRBD1 (5 bases). Germline V gene data show CDR1 as SGHAT and CDR2 as FQNNGV. The CDR3 length is 20 residues. V gave up 1 base and J gave up 0 bases, with 23 bases separating them. CDR3 in amino acids: CASSLVAFYRQRPSTDTQYF. The CDR3, as DNA: TGTGCCAGCAGCTTAGTGGCTTTTTATCGACAGCGCCCTAGCACAGATACGCAGTATTTT.

This clonotype was found a few times. The gene calls are TRBV5-1 and TRBJ2-5, with 7 bases identical to TRBD1. Germline CDR1 and CDR2: SGHRS and YFSETQ. This CDR3 contains 16 residues. With 3 bases clipped from V and 3 bases from J, the junction kept 11 bases outside the gene matches. Written as DNA, the CDR3 is TGCGCCAGCAGCTCGGGACGGGACAGTGGCAAAGAGACCCAGTACTTC. This sequence encodes CASSSGRDSGKETQYF.

This clonotype was seen only a few times. The chain couples TRBV5-6 to TRBJ2-1; weak D call: TRBD2 (5 bases). Per germline, CDR1 SGHDT and CDR2 YYEEEE. Trimming shortened V by 0 bases and J by 6 bases, and 10 bases separated the two germline ends. CDR3 size: 14 residues. CDR3 region: CASSLDLEGNEQFF. CDR3 coding DNA: TGTGCCAGCAGCTTGGACCTAGAGGGCAATGAGCAGTTCTTC.

The J gene is TRBJ1-1, the V gene TRBV6-5; possible D gene TRBD1, 5 bases. There are 14 residues in the CDR3. The V gene lost 2 bases and the J gene lost 5 bases, with 12 bases spanning the gap. Looked up from germline, CDR1 is MNHEY and CDR2 is SVGAGI. CDR3 sequence reads: CASSYGSGPTEAFF. DNA of the CDR3: TGTGCCAGCAGTTACGGTTCAGGGCCGACTGAAGCTTTCTTT.

V gene TRBV6-5 combines with J gene TRBJ2-3, with TRBD2 as a possible D gene (5 bases). Germline CDR1 and CDR2: MNHEY and SVGAGI. Trimming pared 3 bases from V and 3 bases from J, leaving 13 bases between. The CDR3 contains 15 residues. CDR3 protein: CASSYGGRRTDTQYF. The CDR3, as DNA: TGTGCCAGCAGTTATGGCGGGCGGCGTACAGATACGCAGTATTTT.

The chain uses TRBV20-1 and TRBJ2-7; 8 bases line up with TRBD1. V gave up 6 bases and J gave up 1 base; unmatched junction bases: 5. This CDR3 contains 13 residues. The germline CDR1 and CDR2 sequences are DFQATT and SNEGSKA (reference sequence). The DNA of the CDR3 is TGCAGTGCCTTACAGGGGGAATCCTACGAGCAGTACTTC. As protein: CSALQGESYEQYF.

This clonotype was observed a handful of times. J is TRBJ2-1 and V is TRBV2; tentatively, D is TRBD2 (6 bases). Germline V gives CDR1 SNHLY, CDR2 FYNNEI. V gave up 0 bases and J gave up 7 bases, with 19 bases separating them. This CDR3 spans 17 amino acids. This CDR3 is CASSEALWRDGVNEQFF. Here the CDR3 DNA reads TGTGCCAGCAGTGAAGCGCTTTGGCGGGACGGGGTAAATGAGCAGTTCTTC.

This chain uses TRBV3-1 with TRBJ1-6, with TRBD1 matching 8 bases. After removal of 4 bases from V and 0 bases from J, the junction contained 5 bases not matched to a gene. The CDR3 is 17 residues long. The germline V gene has CDR1 LGHDT and CDR2 YNNKEL (reference sequence). As DNA, the CDR3 is TGTGCCAGCAGCCCTCGGGACAGGAGCTCCTATAATTCACCCCTCCACTTT. This encodes CASSPRDRSSYNSPLHF.

This clonotype came up many times. The chain is built from TRBV11-2 and TRBJ2-7, with no clear D. Germline CDR1 and CDR2: SGHAT and FQNNGV. With 6 bases removed from V and 6 bases from J, the gap between germline ends came to 12 bases. The CDR3 spans 12 residues. CDR3 sequence reads: CASSFIPFEQYF. CDR3 sequence (DNA): TGTGCCAGCAGTTTTATCCCTTTCGAGCAGTACTTC. Complete variable domain (other parts from reference TRBV11-2 and TRBJ2-7): EAGVAQSPRYKIIEKRQSVAFWCNPISGHATLYWYQQILGQGPKLLIQFQNNGVVDDSQLPKDRFSAERLKGVDSTLKIQPAKLEDSAVYLCASSFIPFEQYFGPGTRLTVT.

This clonotype was recorded a few times. The V and J genes are TRBV11-1 and TRBJ2-3; the D is unclear. The V end lost 4 bases, the J end lost 8 bases, and 34 bases lay between the germline ends. CDR1 is SGHAT and CDR2 is FQDESV in the germline V gene (reference sequence). The CDR3 is made up of 20 amino acids. This chain's CDR3 is CASSYPAVGLSRWGYATQYF. The CDR3 DNA is TGTGCCAGCAGCTATCCGGCCGTCGGTCTAAGTAGATGGGGATACGCTACGCAGTATTTT.

J is TRBJ2-7 and V is TRBV7-2; D tentatively fits TRBD1 or TRBD2 (5 bases each). V lost 8 bases and J lost 5, with 16 bases in between. The CDR3 contains 13 residues. The V gene's germline CDR1 is SGHTA and CDR2 FQGNSA. In DNA, the CDR3 is TGTGCCAGCGGCCCTAGTGGGGGAGACGAGCAGTACTTC. Its translation: CASGPSGGDEQYF.

This clonotype occurred a few times. V usage is TRBV20-1 and J usage is TRBJ2-7; 7 positions agree with TRBD2. V was pared by 6 bases and J by 4 bases, with 15 bases of the junction left unmatched. Germline V CDR1 and CDR2: DFQATT, SNEGSKA (reference sequence). This CDR3 region has 15 residues. The CDR3 protein is CSASRAGGRGYEQYF. In nucleotides, the CDR3 is TGCAGTGCCTCCAGGGCTGGCGGGAGAGGATACGAGCAGTACTTC.

The gene calls are TRBV28 and TRBJ1-5; D remains ambiguous. Trimming took off 8 bases at V and 1 base at J, with 9 bases between the two ends. This CDR3 has 13 residues. The germline gives CDR1 MDHEN, CDR2 SYDVKM. As DNA, the CDR3 is TGTGCCAGCGACTTTTACAGCAATCAGCCCCAGCATTTT. Its translation is CASDFYSNQPQHF.

This chain links TRBV7-2 with TRBJ2-7; D gene unclear. Trimming removed 3 bases at V and 5 bases at J, with 8 bases between. Germline V CDR1 and CDR2: SGHTA, FQGNSA. The CDR3 loop spans 12 amino acids. The CDR3 nucleotides read TGTGCCAGCAGCTTTGTTTGGGACGAGCAGTACTTC. It yields the protein CASSFVWDEQYF.

This clonotype was found many times. The chain carries TRBV7-2 and TRBJ2-3; 9 nucleotides agree with TRBD1. The CDR3 spans 15 residues. J was trimmed by 5 bases and V by 4 bases; bases with no gene match: 7. Germline CDR1 and CDR2: SGHTA and FQGNSA. This chain's CDR3 is CASSSFRDRVDTQYF. The CDR3 nucleotides read TGTGCCAGCAGCTCCTTCCGGGACAGGGTAGATACGCAGTATTTT.

The chain has TRBV5-5 and TRBJ2-3; D possibly matches TRBD1 or TRBD2 (6 bases each). Germline CDR1 is SGHKS and CDR2 is YYEKEE (reference sequence). CDR3 length equals 15 residues. Trimming shortened V by 1 base and J by 4 bases, and 13 bases separated the two germline ends. In DNA, the CDR3 is TGTGCCAGCAGCTTGTTGGGGGGCCTTTCAGATACGCAGTATTTT. It translates to CASSLLGGLSDTQYF.

This clonotype was seen more than once but under ten times. The V call is TRBV7-2, the J call TRBJ2-3, with D maybe TRBD2 (5 bases). The V and J ends lost 6 bases and 0 bases respectively, with 13 bases between them. The CDR3 loop spans 15 amino acids. Germline V gene lookup returns CDR1 SGHTA and CDR2 FQGNSA. The CDR3 DNA sequence: TGTGCCAGCAGATTCCCTGGACTTAGCACAGATACGCAGTATTTT. This translates into CASRFPGLSTDTQYF.

This clonotype turned up a few times. The chain combines TRBV18 with TRBJ2-1; a weak D match, TRBD2 (6 bases). V gave up 6 bases and J gave up 5 bases, with 14 bases separating them. The CDR3 has 14 amino acids. Germline assignment: CDR1 KGHSH and CDR2 LQKENI. In DNA, the CDR3 is TGTGCCAGCTCCCTGGGACTCCAGAACAATGAGCAGTTCTTC. The encoded protein is CASSLGLQNNEQFF.

The chain recombines TRBV5-1 with TRBJ2-3; D is possibly TRBD2 (5 bases). Germline loops: CDR1 SGHRS, CDR2 YFSETQ. Trimming stripped 2 bases from V and 0 bases from J, with 13 bases between. The CDR3 loop spans 16 amino acids. The CDR3: CASSFTPGGSTDTQYF. In DNA form, the CDR3 reads TGCGCCAGCAGCTTCACCCCCGGCGGGAGCACAGATACGCAGTATTTT.

This clonotype has a handful of counts. This chain uses TRBV10-1 with TRBJ2-1; 7 bases are a match to TRBD1. Germline CDR1 reads WNHNN; CDR2 reads SYGVQD (reference sequence). This CDR3 has 19 residues. Trimming cost V 6 bases and J 1 base; bases outside gene matches: 18. The CDR3 sequence is CASSAGTDLIFNSYNEQFF. DNA for the CDR3: TGCGCCAGCAGCGCCGGGACAGACCTAATTTTTAATTCCTACAATGAGCAGTTCTTC.

This clonotype occurred many times. V and J are TRBV29-1 and TRBJ2-1; 7 bases are a match to TRBD2. Germline-derived CDR1 and CDR2 are SQVTM and ANQGSEA. The CDR3 loop spans 11 amino acids. The V segment lost 4 bases and the J segment 7 bases; nucleotides outside the gene matches: 1. The CDR3 coding sequence is TGCAGCGTTGGGGAGGGTAATGAGCAGTTCTTC. As protein: CSVGEGNEQFF.

This clonotype turned up a few times. This chain connects TRBV7-2 to TRBJ1-4, with 7 bases lining up with TRBD1. This CDR3 contains 17 residues. V lost 0 bases and J lost 4; bases outside the gene matches: 8. From germline, CDR1 is SGHTA and CDR2 FQGNSA. CDR3 in amino acids: CASSLASVQGNNEKLFF. The CDR3, as DNA: TGTGCCAGCAGCTTAGCGTCCGTACAGGGGAATAATGAAAAACTGTTTTTT.

This clonotype was detected a few times. The chain couples TRBV12-3 or TRBV12-4 to TRBJ2-2; D is uncertain. V dropped 5 bases and J dropped 2 bases, with 9 bases sitting between them. The CDR3 has 14 residues. This CDR3 is CASSASTNTGELFF. CDR3 DNA sequence: TGTGCCAGCAGTGCCTCGACAAACACCGGGGAGCTGTTTTTT.

This clonotype has more than one count but fewer than ten. This chain links TRBV6-1 with TRBJ2-7; TRBD1 might be the D (8 bases). Germline V gives CDR1 MNHNS, CDR2 SASEGT. The CDR3 loop spans 16 amino acids. Trimming took off 4 bases at V and 4 bases at J, with 20 bases between the two ends. The CDR3 spells CASSARQGRGTYEQYF. Written as DNA, the CDR3 is TGTGCCAGCAGTGCCAGACAGGGGAGGGGAACTTACGAGCAGTACTTC.

A note on this clonotype: A read error may account for a junction end that differs from germline. The chain has TRBV5-1 and TRBJ2-2; D is perhaps TRBD2 (6 bases). CDR3 size: 15 residues. CDR1 and CDR2 (germline): SGHRS, YFSETQ. The CDR3 coding sequence is TGCGCCAGCAGCTTGGGCGGGAAGAACACCGGGGAGCTGTCTTTT. Translated: CASSLGGKNTGELSF.

This CDR3 is CASSAGPGADTQYF. CDR3 nucleotide sequence: TGCGCCAGCAGCGCCGGTCCAGGGGCAGATACGCAGTATTTT. The V gene is TRBV5-1, the J gene TRBJ2-3; D perhaps matches TRBD1 (6 bases). CDR3 size: 14 residues. Germline V gene lookup returns CDR1 SGHRS and CDR2 YFSETQ. V was pared by 4 bases and J by 4 bases, with 13 bases between.

The rearrangement links TRBV9 to TRBJ2-1; the match to TRBD2 covers 12 bases. This CDR3 comprises 15 residues. The germline V gene encodes CDR1 SGDLS and CDR2 YYNGEE. V lost 3 bases to trimming and J lost 9 bases; unmatched junction nucleotides: 7. The CDR3: CASSATSGRRGEQFF. As DNA, the CDR3 is TGTGCCAGCAGCGCAACTAGCGGGAGGCGGGGTGAGCAGTTCTTC. Using reference TRBV9 and TRBJ2-1 for the parts outside the CDR3, the full variable domain is DSGVTQTPKHLITATGQRVTLRCSPRSGDLSVYWYQQSLDQGLQFLIQYYNGEERAKGNILERFSAQQFPDLHSELNLSSLELGDSALYFCASSATSGRRGEQFFGPGTRLTVL.

This clonotype has a handful of counts. The chain is built from TRBV12-3 or TRBV12-4 and TRBJ2-1; 9 positions agree with TRBD1. This CDR3 is built from 15 residues. With V trimmed by 7 bases and J by 4 bases, 8 bases remained unmatched. The CDR3 sequence is CASTGGQGYYNEQFF. Written as DNA, the CDR3 is TGTGCCAGCACCGGGGGACAGGGTTATTACAATGAGCAGTTCTTC.

This clonotype was observed at least ten times. The chain joins TRBV28 to TRBJ1-5, with D possibly TRBD1 on 6 matching bases. Trimming took off 6 bases at V and 3 bases at J, with 12 bases between the two ends. This CDR3 spans 14 amino acids. Germline lookup yields CDR1 MDHEN and CDR2 SYDVKM. The CDR3 bases are TGTGCCAGCAGCCTAAGGGGGATCAATCAGCCCCAGCATTTT. Protein sequence: CASSLRGINQPQHF. Combining the CDR3 with reference TRBV28 and TRBJ1-5 gives the whole variable domain DVKVTQSSRYLVKRTGEKVFLECVQDMDHENMFWYRQDPGLGLRLIYFSYDVKMKEKGDIPEGYSVSREKKERFSLILESASTNQTSMYLCASSLRGINQPQHFGDGTRLSIL.

The V call is TRBV20-1, the J call TRBJ1-5; 9 bases fit TRBD1. This CDR3 is built from 15 residues. Trimming took 4 bases from V and 5 from J; bases not matched to a gene: 9. Germline V gene sequence: CDR1 DFQATT, CDR2 SNEGSKA (reference sequence). In DNA, the CDR3 is TGCAGTGCTACGCTAACAGGGGGCCAGGATCAGCCCCAGCATTTT. This gives the protein CSATLTGGQDQPQHF.